This T cell receptor beta chain was captured in a study of response to subunit inactivated influenza vaccine (dated by TCRdb to 2017 to 2018). With regard to the full study: Deep quantitative profiling of the T cell receptor repertoire was used in the study to follow responses to a trivalent subunit inactivated influenza vaccine.

Broader findings and caveats from the paper: According to the authors, only a limited number of new T cells may be recruited by each seasonal influenza vaccination.

Library preparation employed RT-PCR. The run used an Illumina HiSeq 2500. In TCRdb, the public reads were trimmed at Q25 with fastp and aligned with MiXCR, with productive beta chains retained. Each record represents a unique CDR3 protein, reported with the most common genes and DNA among its rows. The sample table contains 400,000 to 650,000 distinct CDR3 sequences; only one count was recorded for about 7.2% of them. The leading ten clones occupy over 10% of the sample. At least ten counts were recorded for this clonotype. Its antigen remains undetermined. No base quality values were provided; no much bigger clone lies one nucleotide off. The junction shows trimming of 0 bases on V and 2 bases on J, plus 13 bases between the germline ends. The CDR3, from cysteine to phenylalanine, totals 15 residues. Solely the CDR3 DNA is kept, with 45 bases framed from the first base. Looking up the germline V gene (reference sequence) yields CDR1 DFQATT and CDR2 SNEGSKA.

The TCR originated in a man aged 45 to 75 who received an inactivated influenza vaccine. Donor details come from another sample of the same person, matched by shared clones. This material consisted of PBMCs from blood, taken around 25 months after vaccination. The chain joins TRBV20-1 to TRBJ1-2; matching of 6 bases hints at TRBD1 as the D gene. DNA sequence: TGCAGTGCTAGAGATAACAGGGCGGAAAACTATGGCTACACCTTC. Its translation is CSARDNRAENYGYTF.